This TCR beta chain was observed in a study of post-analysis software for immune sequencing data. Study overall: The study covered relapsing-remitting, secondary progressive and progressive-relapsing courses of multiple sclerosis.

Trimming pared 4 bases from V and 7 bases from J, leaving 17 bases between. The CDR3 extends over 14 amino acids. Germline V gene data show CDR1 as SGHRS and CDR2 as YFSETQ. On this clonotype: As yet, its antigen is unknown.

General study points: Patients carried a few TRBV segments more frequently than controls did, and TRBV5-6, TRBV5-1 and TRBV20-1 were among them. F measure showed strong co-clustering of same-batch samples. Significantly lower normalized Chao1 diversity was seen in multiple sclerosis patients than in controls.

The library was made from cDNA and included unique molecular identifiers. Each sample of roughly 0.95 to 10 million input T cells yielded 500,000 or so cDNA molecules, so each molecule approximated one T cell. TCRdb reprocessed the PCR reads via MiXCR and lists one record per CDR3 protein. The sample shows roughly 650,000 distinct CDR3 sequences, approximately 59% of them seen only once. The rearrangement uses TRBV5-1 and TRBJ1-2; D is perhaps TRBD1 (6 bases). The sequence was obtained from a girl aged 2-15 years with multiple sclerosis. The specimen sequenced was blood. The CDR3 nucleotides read TGCGCCAGCAGCGAAAACAGGGCGGCGCGTGGCTACACCTTC. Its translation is CASSENRAARGYTF.